Listed below are T cell receptor beta chains from one sample, sequenced in a study of identical twins. MiXCR, applied by TCRdb to the 5' RACE reads, yields one record per CDR3 protein. The sample has around 1.7 million distinct CDR3 sequences; around a third are singletons. The specimen sequenced was cord blood. All receptors come from a newborn girl in good health. The CDR3 runs from the conserved cysteine through the conserved F or W. The D gene is left open where the match is weak. The size field is filled for only some rows; it gives once, few, many or a size class.

>TRBD2|TRBV5-1|TRBJ2-1|NA
TGCGCCAGCAGCTTGGGGGGACTAGCGGCCGACAATGAGCAGTTCTTC
CASSLGGLAADNEQFF
>NA|TRBV29-1|TRBJ1-1|few
TGCAGCGTTCCCTCCCCAAAGTTTGGGAACACTGAAGCTTTCTTT
CSVPSPKFGNTEAFF
>TRBD2|TRBV6-1|TRBJ2-1|NA
TGTGCCAGCAGTGAAGCGGGACTAGTTGGGAATGAGCAGTTCTTC
CASSEAGLVGNEQFF
>TRBD2|TRBV5-1|TRBJ2-5|NA
TGCGCCAGCGGATGGACTAGCGGTAGATCCAAAGAGACCCAGTACTTC
CASGWTSGRSKETQYF
>NA|TRBV12-3/TRBV12-4|TRBJ1-1|NA
TGTGCCAGCAGTGTTGGGACCGCTGAAGCTTTCTTT
CASSVGTAEAFF
>NA|TRBV5-5|TRBJ1-6|NA
TGTGCCAGCAGCTTGAGGTGGCGCTGGGTGTCCCTCCACTTT
CASSLRWRWVSLHF
>NA|TRBV20-1|TRBJ2-1|few
TGCAGTGCTACAGGACCTCTCCATGAGCAGTTCTTC
CSATGPLHEQFF
>TRBD1|TRBV12-3/TRBV12-4|TRBJ2-5|NA
TGTGCCAGCAGCCCCGGACAGGGGACATGGACCCAGTACTTC
CASSPGQGTWTQYF
>TRBD2|TRBV4-2|TRBJ2-3|NA
TGTACCAGCAGCCAAGCAATCAGCGGGGGGGCCCAAGATACGCAGTATTTT
CTSSQAISGGAQDTQYF
>TRBD2|TRBV9|TRBJ2-1|few
TGTGCCAGCAGCGCCGGGCAGCTAGCGGGGCGGAATGAGCAGTTCTTC
CASSAGQLAGRNEQFF
>NA|TRBV5-6|TRBJ1-2|NA
TGTGCCAGCAGCTTGCCGAGTACCTATGGCTACACCTTC
CASSLPSTYGYTF
>NA|TRBV5-1|TRBJ2-7|NA
TGCGCCTCCGGTCTTGGATCCACCTACGAGCAGTACTTC
CASGLGSTYEQYF
>NA|TRBV28|TRBJ1-1|NA
TGTGCCAGCGAAGCGTCCGGCGGGAACACTGAAGCTTTCTTT
CASEASGGNTEAFF
>NA|TRBV7-2|TRBJ2-2|NA
TGTGCCAGCAGCTTTGGGTCCGCATCTTCCCTCGGGGAGCTGTTTTTT
CASSFGSASSLGELFF
>NA|TRBV7-9|TRBJ1-1|few
TGTGCCAGCAGCTTCCTCAGGGGGAACACTGAAGCTTTCTTT
CASSFLRGNTEAFF
>TRBD1|TRBV6-1|TRBJ1-5|few
TGTGCCAGCAGTGAAGGGGACAGGGGGAGTCAGCCCCAGCATTTT
CASSEGDRGSQPQHF
>NA|TRBV12-3/TRBV12-4|TRBJ2-1|NA
TGTGCCAGCATCTTGGGCTACTACAATGAGCAGTTCTTC
CASILGYYNEQFF
>NA|TRBV28|TRBJ1-4|NA
TGTGCCAGCAGTTTAGACTGGAATGAAAAACTGTTTTTT
CASSLDWNEKLFF
>TRBD1|TRBV6-5|TRBJ1-5|few
TGTGCCAGCAGTCCCGACAGGGGCCATAATCAGCCCCAGCATTTT
CASSPDRGHNQPQHF
>NA|TRBV3-1|TRBJ2-7|few
TGTGCCAGCAGCCTAACTAGCACCCTCGAGCAGTACTTC
CASSLTSTLEQYF
>NA|TRBV4-2|TRBJ1-2|NA
TGTGCCAGCAGCGTTGGATGGGAGGGGGGCTATGGCTACACCTTC
CASSVGWEGGYGYTF
>TRBD1|TRBV7-2|TRBJ1-5|NA
TGTGCCAGCAGCCAAGGACGAATCAGGGGGAATCAGCCCCAGCATTTT
CASSQGRIRGNQPQHF
>TRBD2|TRBV20-1|TRBJ2-7|NA
TGCAGTGCTAGAGAGGGACTAGCAAGCTCCTACAATGAGCAGTACTTC
CSAREGLASSYNEQYF
>NA|TRBV5-1|TRBJ2-5|few
TGCGCCAGCAGCTTGGGGGATACGGAGGAGACCCAGTACTTC
CASSLGDTEETQYF
>NA|TRBV20-1|TRBJ1-1|NA
TGCAGTGCTAGAGGTGCGACGTTCAGGGATAACACTGAAGCTTTCTTT
CSARGATFRDNTEAFF
>NA|TRBV7-6|TRBJ2-3|NA
TGTGCCAGCAGCTTAGAAGCGACTGGGGTGACTAGGACCACAGATACGCAGTATTTT
CASSLEATGVTRTTDTQYF
>NA|TRBV29-1|TRBJ2-5|NA
TGCAGCGTTGAGGGCAACCAAGAGACCCTGTACTTC
CSVEGNQETLYF
>TRBD2|TRBV27|TRBJ2-5|NA
TGTGCCAGCAGGAATCTAGCGGGAGATCTTAATGAGCAGTACTTC
CASRNLAGDLNEQYF
>NA|TRBV7-2|TRBJ1-5|NA
TGTGCCAGCAGCTTAGGGTTTTCTAGCAATCAGCCCCAGCATTTT
CASSLGFSSNQPQHF
>NA|TRBV4-1|TRBJ2-7|once
TGCGCCAGCAGCCAAACGCGACTAGTCATTAACAATGAGCAGTACTTC
CASSQTRLVINNEQYF
>TRBD1|TRBV20-1|TRBJ2-3|NA
TGCAGTGCTAGACTAAACAGGGGGAGGATAACAGATACGCAGTATTTT
CSARLNRGRITDTQYF
>NA|TRBV3-1|TRBJ2-3|few
TGTGCCAGCAGCCATAACTATGCTAGCACAGATACGCAGTATTTT
CASSHNYASTDTQYF
>TRBD2|TRBV29-1|TRBJ2-2|few
TGCAGCGTTGATACTAGCGGGAGCGGCGGGGAGCTGTTTTTT
CSVDTSGSGGELFF
>NA|TRBV7-8|TRBJ2-5|few
TGTGCCAGCAGCTTAAGGCCCCCTTCCCAAGAGACCCAGTACTTC
CASSLRPPSQETQYF
>NA|TRBV6-1|TRBJ1-2|few
TGTGCCAGCAGTGAAGCCCGAGGGTTGGGCTACACCTTC
CASSEARGLGYTF
>TRBD2|TRBV13|TRBJ2-7|NA
TGTGCCAGCAGCTTATACGGGAGGGCTTACAATGAGCAGTACTTC
CASSLYGRAYNEQYF
>TRBD2|TRBV25-1|TRBJ2-7|NA
TGTGCCAGCACCGGACCGGGAGGCTCCTACGAGCAGTACTTC
CASTGPGGSYEQYF